This T cell receptor (beta chain) was captured in a study of blood T cell repertoires in COVID-19. Study at large: Samples taken during acute and convalescent COVID-19 were collected in the United States, Italy and Spain.

Seattle participants joined during active infection and were tracked over time. This table comes from immunoSEQ multiplex PCR, and its TCRdb copy is limited to in-frame clones, with some not included. The repertoire consists of 150,000 to 180,000 clones, with approximately 80% occurring once and the leading ten covering about an eighth. Germline-derived CDR1 and CDR2 are MGHDK and SYGVNS. Trimming cost V 4 bases and J 2 bases, with 12 bases left between them. The length of the CDR3 is 14 residues. The specimen sequenced was peripheral blood. This clonotype was obtained from a woman in her sixties or seventies with COVID-19, enrolled during active disease. The chain employs TRBV25-1 and TRBJ2-7; tentative D call: TRBD1 (5 bases). CDR3 nucleotide sequence: TGTGCCAGCAGTGTGAGGACACCAACCTACGAGCAGTACTTC. Translated: CASSVRTPTYEQYF.